The present T cell receptor (beta chain) was sequenced within a study of blood T cell repertoires in COVID-19. Study overall: COVID-19 samples, acute and convalescent, were from the United States, Italy and Spain. Sources were T cells, B-cell-depleted T cells, or PBMCs; the material itself was cDNA or gDNA.

Sequencing used immunoSEQ multiplex PCR; TCRdb keeps in-frame clones, though not all of them. The sample yields over 250,000 clones, about 88% seen once. This CDR3 has 12 residues. Germline assignment: CDR1 LNHNV and CDR2 YYDKDF (reference sequence). The V end was cut by 0 bases, the J end by 8 bases, with 4 bases between. Participant age was about 18 to 89 years, and participants resided in 20 to 30 US areas. Recovery among Cohort 3 donors was established by two negative PCRs, clearance, or symptom resolution. Sequencing used PBMCs or T cells enriched from blood (not recorded which). The J gene is TRBJ1-4, the V gene TRBV15; D unresolved. The receptor was derived from a woman between 45 and 65 years old who had recovered from COVID-19. The CDR3 protein is CATSREAEKLFF. In DNA form, the CDR3 reads TGTGCCACCAGCAGAGAGGCCGAAAAACTGTTTTTT.